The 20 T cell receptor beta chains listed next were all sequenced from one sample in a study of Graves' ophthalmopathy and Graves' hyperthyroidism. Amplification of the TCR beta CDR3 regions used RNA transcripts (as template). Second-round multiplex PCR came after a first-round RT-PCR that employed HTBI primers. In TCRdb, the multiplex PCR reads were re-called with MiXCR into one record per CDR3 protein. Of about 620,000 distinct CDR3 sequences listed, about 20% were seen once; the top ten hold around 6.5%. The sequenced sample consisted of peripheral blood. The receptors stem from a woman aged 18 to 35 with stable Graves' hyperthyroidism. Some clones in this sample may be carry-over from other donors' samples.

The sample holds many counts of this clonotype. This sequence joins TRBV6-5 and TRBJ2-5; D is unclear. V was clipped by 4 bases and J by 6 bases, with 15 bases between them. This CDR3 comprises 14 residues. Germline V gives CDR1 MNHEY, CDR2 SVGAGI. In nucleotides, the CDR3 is TGTGCCAGCAGTTTGGGCACTACCGTTCAGACCCAGTACTTC. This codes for CASSLGTTVQTQYF.

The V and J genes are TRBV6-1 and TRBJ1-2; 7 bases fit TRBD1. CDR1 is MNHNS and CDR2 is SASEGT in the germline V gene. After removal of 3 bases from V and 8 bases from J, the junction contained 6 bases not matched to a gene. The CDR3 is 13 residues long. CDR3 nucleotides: TGTGCCAGCAGTGATGGAGGGGGCCCCGGCTACACCTTC. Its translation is CASSDGGGPGYTF.

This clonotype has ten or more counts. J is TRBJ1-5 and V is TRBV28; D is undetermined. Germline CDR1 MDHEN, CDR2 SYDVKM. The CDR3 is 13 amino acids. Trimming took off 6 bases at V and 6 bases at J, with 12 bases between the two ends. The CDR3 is CASSWGASQPQHF. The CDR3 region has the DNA TGTGCCAGCAGCTGGGGAGCCAGTCAGCCCCAGCATTTT. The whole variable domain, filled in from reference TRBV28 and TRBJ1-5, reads DVKVTQSSRYLVKRTGEKVFLECVQDMDHENMFWYRQDPGLGLRLIYFSYDVKMKEKGDIPEGYSVSREKKERFSLILESASTNQTSMYLCASSWGASQPQHFGDGTRLSIL.

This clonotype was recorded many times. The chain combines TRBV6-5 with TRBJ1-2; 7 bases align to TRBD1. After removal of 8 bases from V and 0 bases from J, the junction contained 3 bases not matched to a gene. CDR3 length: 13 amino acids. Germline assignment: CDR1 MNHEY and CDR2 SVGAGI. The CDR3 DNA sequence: TGTGCCAGCGCCAGGGGGACTAACTATGGCTACACCTTC. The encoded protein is CASARGTNYGYTF.

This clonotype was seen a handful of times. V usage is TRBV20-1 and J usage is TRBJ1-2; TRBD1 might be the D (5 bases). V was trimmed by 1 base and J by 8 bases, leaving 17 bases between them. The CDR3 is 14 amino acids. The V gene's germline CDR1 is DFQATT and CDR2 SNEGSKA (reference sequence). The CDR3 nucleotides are TGCAGTGCTAGAGGGACGGGGCTTTGGGAGGGCTACACCTTC. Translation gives CSARGTGLWEGYTF.

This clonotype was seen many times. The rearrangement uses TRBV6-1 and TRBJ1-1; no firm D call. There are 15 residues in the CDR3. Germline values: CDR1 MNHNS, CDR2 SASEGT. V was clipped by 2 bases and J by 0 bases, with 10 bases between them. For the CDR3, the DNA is TGTGCCAGCAGTGAACGGACGCTAATGAACACTGAAGCTTTCTTT. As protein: CASSERTLMNTEAFF.

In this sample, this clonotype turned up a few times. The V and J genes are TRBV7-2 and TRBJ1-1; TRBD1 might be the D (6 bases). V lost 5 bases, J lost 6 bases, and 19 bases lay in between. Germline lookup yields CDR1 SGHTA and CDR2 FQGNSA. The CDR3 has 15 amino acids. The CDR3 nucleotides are TGTGCCAGCAGCGCGTTCAGGGGCGCCTACGCTGAAGCTTTCTTT. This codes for CASSAFRGAYAEAFF.

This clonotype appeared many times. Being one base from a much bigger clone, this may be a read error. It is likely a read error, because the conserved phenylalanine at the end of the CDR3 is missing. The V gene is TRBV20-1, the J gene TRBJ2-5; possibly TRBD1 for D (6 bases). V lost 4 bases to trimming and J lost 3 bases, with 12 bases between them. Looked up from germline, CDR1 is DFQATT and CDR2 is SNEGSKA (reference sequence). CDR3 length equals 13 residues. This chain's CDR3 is CSANRVAKETQYL. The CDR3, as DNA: TGCAGTGCTAACAGGGTAGCTAAAGAGACCCAGTACCTC.

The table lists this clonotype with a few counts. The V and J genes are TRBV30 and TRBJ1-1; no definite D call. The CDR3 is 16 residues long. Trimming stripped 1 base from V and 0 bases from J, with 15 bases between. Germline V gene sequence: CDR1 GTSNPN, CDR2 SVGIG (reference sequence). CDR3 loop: CAWSGIIRLMNTEAFF. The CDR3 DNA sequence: TGTGCCTGGAGTGGAATCATACGACTGATGAACACTGAAGCTTTCTTT.

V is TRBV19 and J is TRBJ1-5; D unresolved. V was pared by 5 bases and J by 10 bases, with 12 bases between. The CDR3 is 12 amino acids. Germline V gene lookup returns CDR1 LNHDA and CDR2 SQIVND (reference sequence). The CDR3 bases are TGTGCCAGTAGTGCCGTAAGGGCTCCCCAGCATTTT. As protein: CASSAVRAPQHF.

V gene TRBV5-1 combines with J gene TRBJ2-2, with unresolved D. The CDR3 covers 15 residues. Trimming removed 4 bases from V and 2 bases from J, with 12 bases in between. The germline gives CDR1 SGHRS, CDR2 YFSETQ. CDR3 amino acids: CASSPRRINTGELFF. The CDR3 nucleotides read TGCGCCAGCAGCCCACGCCGGATCAACACCGGGGAGCTGTTTTTT.

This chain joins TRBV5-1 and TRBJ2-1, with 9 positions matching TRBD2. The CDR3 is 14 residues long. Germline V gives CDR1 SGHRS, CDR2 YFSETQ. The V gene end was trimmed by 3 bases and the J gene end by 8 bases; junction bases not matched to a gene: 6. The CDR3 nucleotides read TGCGCCAGCAGCTGGACTAGCGTTTTTGATGAGCAGTTCTTC. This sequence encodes CASSWTSVFDEQFF.

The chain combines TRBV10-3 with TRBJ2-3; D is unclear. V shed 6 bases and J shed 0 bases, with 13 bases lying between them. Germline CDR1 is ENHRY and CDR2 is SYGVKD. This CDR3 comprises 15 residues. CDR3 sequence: CAISLGGPSTDTQYF. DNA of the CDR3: TGTGCCATCAGCCTCGGCGGACCTAGCACAGATACGCAGTATTTT.

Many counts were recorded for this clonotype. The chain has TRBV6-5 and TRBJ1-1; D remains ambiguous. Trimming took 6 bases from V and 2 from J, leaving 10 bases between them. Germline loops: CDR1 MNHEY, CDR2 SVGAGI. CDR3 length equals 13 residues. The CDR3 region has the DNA TGTGCCAGCAGGATCAGCATTAACACTGAAGCTTTCTTT. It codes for CASRISINTEAFF.

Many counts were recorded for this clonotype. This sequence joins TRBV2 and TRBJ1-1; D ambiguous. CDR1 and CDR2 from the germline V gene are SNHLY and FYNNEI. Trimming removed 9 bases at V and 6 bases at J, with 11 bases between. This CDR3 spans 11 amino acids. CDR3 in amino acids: CASLMDSEAFF. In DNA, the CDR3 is TGTGCCAGTCTTATGGACTCTGAAGCTTTCTTT.

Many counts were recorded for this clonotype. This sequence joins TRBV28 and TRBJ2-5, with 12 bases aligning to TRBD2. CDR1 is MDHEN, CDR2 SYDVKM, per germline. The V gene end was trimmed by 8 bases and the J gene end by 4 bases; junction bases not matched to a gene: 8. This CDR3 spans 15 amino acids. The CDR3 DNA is TGTGCCAGCCTACGACTAGCGGGAGTGGGAGAGACCCAGTACTTC. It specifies CASLRLAGVGETQYF.

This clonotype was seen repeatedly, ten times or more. CDR3 amino acids: CASSSTGGILSGYTF. CDR3 coding DNA: TGTGCCAGCAGTTCCACAGGGGGGATCCTGAGTGGCTACACCTTC. V and J are TRBV27 and TRBJ1-2; 8 bases are shared with TRBD1. Germline CDR1 and CDR2: MNHEY and SMNVEV (reference sequence). The CDR3 has 15 amino acids. Trimming took 4 bases from V and 7 from J; bases not matched to a gene: 11.

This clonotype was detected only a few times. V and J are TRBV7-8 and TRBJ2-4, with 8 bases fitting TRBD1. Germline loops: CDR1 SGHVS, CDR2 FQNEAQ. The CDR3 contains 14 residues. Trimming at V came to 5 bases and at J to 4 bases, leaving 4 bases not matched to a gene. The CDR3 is CASSTRQGKNIQYF. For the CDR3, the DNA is TGTGCCAGCAGCACGAGACAGGGGAAAAACATTCAGTACTTC.

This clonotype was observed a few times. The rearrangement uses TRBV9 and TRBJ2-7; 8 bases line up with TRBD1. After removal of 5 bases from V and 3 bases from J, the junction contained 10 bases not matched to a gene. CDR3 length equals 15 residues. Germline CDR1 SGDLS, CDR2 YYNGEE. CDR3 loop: CASSAPGTGDYEQYF. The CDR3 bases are TGTGCCAGCAGTGCCCCCGGGACAGGAGACTACGAGCAGTACTTC.

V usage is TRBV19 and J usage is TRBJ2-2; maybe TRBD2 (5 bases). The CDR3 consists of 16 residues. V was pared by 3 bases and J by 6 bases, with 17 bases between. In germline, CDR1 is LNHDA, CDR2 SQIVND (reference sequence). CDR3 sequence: CASSIGRGSSAGELFF. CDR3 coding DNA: TGTGCCAGTAGTATTGGTAGAGGGTCGTCGGCCGGGGAGCTGTTTTTT.